Detailed here is one T cell receptor (beta chain). This sample was included in a study of blood T cell repertoires in COVID-19. Study background: Some COVID-19 samples were acute and others convalescent; all came from the United States, Italy and Spain. From T cells, B-cell-depleted T cells, or PBMCs came the material, which was cDNA or gDNA.

As processed by the authors: Nucleated cell number was recorded as an estimate derived from reference gene primer amplification. The repertoire was sequenced with immunoSEQ multiplex PCR; TCRdb's copy has only in-frame clones and lacks some. V and J calls plus clone size are reproduced from that table; the DNA served to infer D and trimming. Found here are around 250,000 clones, approximately 84% of them singletons; the top ten hold under 2%. From germline, CDR1 is SEHNR and CDR2 FQNEAQ (reference sequence). V gave up 3 bases and J gave up 5 bases, with 5 bases separating them. The CDR3 is made up of 11 amino acids.

Sequenced material: peripheral blood. The chain combines TRBV7-9 with TRBJ2-7; D not resolved. The TCR comes from a woman over 75 with acute or convalescent COVID-19. The CDR3 protein is CASSFFDEQYF. The CDR3 nucleotides read TGTGCCAGCAGCTTTTTCGACGAGCAGTACTTC. Full variable domain (rest looked up from reference TRBV7-9 and TRBJ2-7): DTGVSQNPRHKITKRGQNVTFRCDPISEHNRLYWYRQTLGQGPEFLTYFQNEAQLEKSRLLSDRFSAERPKGSFSTLEIQRTEQGDSAMYLCASSFFDEQYFGPGTRLTVT.